These 13 T cell receptor beta chains originate from one sample sequenced in a study of CD8 T cells in Susac syndrome. A quantity of about 0.5 to 1 ug RNA underwent reverse transcription using random hexamers. MiXCR, run by TCRdb on the immunoSEQ multiplex PCR reads, gives a single entry per CDR3 protein. The table has 50,000 or so distinct CDR3 sequences, about 91% seen once. Sequenced: CD8+ T cells from PBMCs. These receptors came from a human donor in good health.

The chain uses TRBV7-2 and TRBJ2-7; D tentatively fits TRBD1 or TRBD2 (5 bases each). CDR3 length: 18 amino acids. V gave up 6 bases and J gave up 0 bases, with 24 bases separating them. Per germline, CDR1 SGHTA and CDR2 FQGNSA. CDR3 amino acids: CASSLRDPGSHSSYEQYF. Written as DNA, the CDR3 is TGTGCCAGCAGTCTCCGGGACCCAGGCTCCCATAGCTCCTACGAGCAGTACTTC. Supplemented by reference TRBV7-2 and TRBJ2-7, the full variable domain reads GAGVSQSPSNKVTEKGKDVELRCDPISGHTALYWYRQSLGQGLEFLIYFQGNSAPDKSGLPSDRFSAERTGGSVSTLTIQRTQQEDSAVYLCASSLRDPGSHSSYEQYFGPGTRLTVT.

This chain joins TRBV5-1 and TRBJ2-7; 7 bases are shared with TRBD2. V was pared by 2 bases and J by 3 bases, with 2 bases of the junction left unmatched. The length of the CDR3 is 13 residues. CDR1 and CDR2 (germline): SGHRS, YFSETQ. The CDR3 DNA sequence: TGCGCCAGCAGCTTTGCGGGGGACTACGAGCAGTACTTC. Its protein is CASSFAGDYEQYF.

This rearrangement joins TRBV5-6 to TRBJ1-1, with D hard to call. V gave up 3 bases and J gave up 3 bases, with 6 bases separating them. Germline CDR1 SGHDT, CDR2 YYEEEE. There are 12 residues in the CDR3. The CDR3 DNA reads as TGTGCCAGCAGCTGGAGTGACACTGAAGCTTTCTTT. Translated, it gives CASSWSDTEAFF. Full variable domain (remainder filled in from reference TRBV5-6 and TRBJ1-1): DAGVTQSPTHLIKTRGQQVTLRCSPKSGHDTVSWYQQALGQGPQFIFQYYEEEERQRGNFPDRFSGHQFPNYSSELNVNALLLGDSALYLCASSWSDTEAFFGQGTRLTVV.

The chain recombines TRBV14 with TRBJ1-5; no clear D. This CDR3 comprises 14 residues. With 1 base removed from V and 4 bases from J, the gap between germline ends came to 8 bases. Germline CDR1 and CDR2: SGHDN and FVKESK. This CDR3 reads CASSQGGPNQPQHF. DNA for the CDR3: TGTGCCAGCAGCCAAGGGGGTCCAAATCAGCCCCAGCATTTT.

The table lists this clonotype with a few counts. The rearrangement links TRBV5-1 to TRBJ1-1; no clear D gene. V was cut by 0 bases and J by 7 bases, with 16 bases left in between. This CDR3 has 15 amino acids. Looked up from germline, CDR1 is SGHRS and CDR2 is YFSETQ. The CDR3 coding sequence is TGCGCCAGCAGCTTGGGTCCCGGAGAAGCGAATGAAGCTTTCTTT. Its translation is CASSLGPGEANEAFF.

The chain couples TRBV6-1 to TRBJ1-1, with D unclear. The V gene's germline CDR1 is MNHNS and CDR2 SASEGT. The V end lost 1 base, the J end lost 0 bases, and 9 bases lay between the germline ends. The CDR3 consists of 15 residues. CDR3 residues: CASSEGPDMNTEAFF. CDR3 bases: TGTGCCAGCAGTGAAGGCCCAGACATGAACACTGAAGCTTTCTTT.

The CDR3 DNA reads as TGTGCCAGCAGCGTAGGTGGGACGGCCGGCGGGGGGGAGCAGTACTTC. Translation gives CASSVGGTAGGGEQYF. The chain recombines TRBV9 with TRBJ2-7, with 8 nucleotides matching TRBD2. The CDR3 contains 16 residues. With 0 bases clipped from V and 7 bases from J, the junction kept 12 bases outside the gene matches. Germline CDR1 SGDLS, CDR2 YYNGEE. Full variable domain (missing parts from reference TRBV9 and TRBJ2-7): DSGVTQTPKHLITATGQRVTLRCSPRSGDLSVYWYQQSLDQGLQFLIQYYNGEERAKGNILERFSAQQFPDLHSELNLSSLELGDSALYFCASSVGGTAGGGEQYFGPGTRLTVT.

The chain recombines TRBV18 with TRBJ2-7, with 10 bases aligning to TRBD1. The CDR3 covers 17 residues. CDR1 KGHSH and CDR2 LQKENI come from the germline V gene. The V gene end was trimmed by 4 bases and the J gene end by 4 bases; junction bases not matched to a gene: 13. The CDR3 DNA is TGTGCCAGCTCACTTCGGGACAGGGGAACGGGGCCTTACGAGCAGTACTTC. Residues: CASSLRDRGTGPYEQYF.

The V gene is TRBV20-1, the J gene TRBJ2-7; 9 nucleotides align to TRBD1. CDR1 and CDR2 from the germline V gene are DFQATT and SNEGSKA (reference sequence). CDR3 length: 14 amino acids. After removal of 1 base from V and 2 bases from J, the junction contained 3 bases not matched to a gene. The DNA of the CDR3 is TGCAGTGCTAGAGGGGACAGGGACGCCTACGAGCAGTACTTC. Amino acids: CSARGDRDAYEQYF.

This chain joins TRBV27 and TRBJ1-1, with 11 positions matching TRBD1. Germline CDR1 and CDR2: MNHEY and SMNVEV (reference sequence). This CDR3 spans 16 amino acids. V shed 5 bases, J shed 7 bases, and the junction held 12 bases outside the gene matches. The DNA for the CDR3 is TGTGCCAGCAGTCCTGGTTTACCGGGACAGGGGGATGAAGCTTTCTTT. Translated: CASSPGLPGQGDEAFF.

The J gene is TRBJ2-3, the V gene TRBV28; D may be TRBD2 (5 bases). This CDR3 has 17 amino acids. The germline V gene encodes CDR1 MDHEN and CDR2 SYDVKM. V was shortened by 4 bases and J by 2 bases, with 19 bases between the two germline ends. This chain's CDR3 is CASSYKVRDGDTDTQYF. CDR3 in DNA: TGTGCCAGCAGTTATAAGGTCCGCGACGGGGACACAGATACGCAGTATTTT.

The rearrangement links TRBV11-1 to TRBJ2-1; D uncertain. Deletions cut 3 bases from V and 6 bases from J, with 12 bases between. Germline values: CDR1 SGHAT, CDR2 FQDESV (reference sequence). This CDR3 has 14 amino acids. DNA for the CDR3: TGTGCCAGCAGCTTTGGCGACCACGTCAATGAGCAGTTCTTC. Translating gives CASSFGDHVNEQFF.

This clonotype occurred a few times. At one end, the junction sequence differs from germline, possibly due to a read error. The chain recombines TRBV5-1 with TRBJ2-2; a possible D gene is TRBD1 (6 bases). From germline, CDR1 is SGHRS and CDR2 YFSETQ. The CDR3 contains 12 residues. The CDR3 spells CASSLSPGELFF. DNA of the CDR3: TGCGCCAGCAGCCTCAGTCCAGGGGAGCTCTTTTTT.